A selection of T cell receptor beta chains follows, all from one sample in a study of long-term antiretroviral therapy in people with HIV. The protocol was immunoSEQ multiplex PCR, while the TCRdb copy is restricted to in-frame clones and leaves out a portion. Seen here are about 40,000 clones, roughly 80% observed once, and the top ten hold approximately 6.2%. The sequenced sample was unsorted PBMCs, obtained 1 year after starting antiretroviral therapy. The receptors originated from a man in his late teens or twenties with HIV. CDR3s include the opening cysteine and the closing phenylalanine or tryptophan. D genes are given only for firm matches. Size is stated for part of the rows, as once, few or many counts, or as a class when the clone is expanded.

V	length	size	D	J	CDR3	DNA
TRBV5-1	15	.	.	TRBJ1-2	CASSALDTGNYGYTF	TGCGCCAGCAGCGCCCTCGATACAGGGAACTATGGCTACACCTTC
TRBV10-3	15	.	.	TRBJ2-7	CAISESALSGYEQYF	TGTGCCATCAGTGAGTCCGCTCTTTCAGGCTACGAGCAGTACTTC
TRBV2	16	.	.	TRBJ1-2	CASREPGEGENYGYTF	TGTGCCAGCAGGGAGCCCGGAGAAGGGGAGAACTATGGCTACACCTTC
TRBV7-9	14	few	.	TRBJ2-1	CASSSAGPYNEQFF	TGTGCCAGCAGCTCGGCCGGACCCTACAATGAGCAGTTCTTC
TRBV5-1	14	.	.	TRBJ2-7	CASSLGGNEGEQYF	TGCGCCAGCAGTTTGGGCGGTAATGAGGGCGAGCAGTACTTC
TRBV7-9	17	.	TRBD1	TRBJ1-1	CASSLPQGANPGLGAFF	TGTGCCAGCAGCTTACCGCAGGGGGCGAACCCAGGTCTAGGAGCTTTCTTT
TRBV27	14	.	.	TRBJ2-7	CASSFGRVSYEQYF	TGTGCCAGCAGTTTTGGCAGGGTAAGCTACGAGCAGTACTTC
TRBV10-3	15	.	TRBD1	TRBJ1-2	CAITEGTGVDYGYTF	TGTGCCATCACTGAGGGAACAGGGGTTGACTATGGCTACACCTTC
TRBV28	13	once	.	TRBJ1-3	CASSFGSRNTIYF	TGTGCCAGCAGTTTTGGGAGTAGGAACACCATATATTTT
TRBV7-2	15	.	.	TRBJ1-2	CASSPRSAIPYGYTF	TGTGCCAGCAGCCCCCGTAGCGCTATCCCCTATGGCTACACCTTC
TRBV6-5	16	.	.	TRBJ2-1	CASSYSGFSSYNEQFF	TGTGCCAGCAGTTACTCAGGATTCAGCTCCTACAATGAGCAGTTCTTC
TRBV27	14	few	.	TRBJ1-2	CASRDLGQDYGYTF	TGTGCCAGCCGGGACCTCGGGCAGGACTATGGCTACACCTTC
TRBV2	15	once	TRBD1	TRBJ2-2	CASRGDRANTGELFF	TGTGCCAGCAGGGGGGACAGGGCGAACACCGGGGAGCTGTTTTTT
TRBV28	13	.	TRBD1	TRBJ1-5	CASSLQGIGPQHF	TGTGCCAGCAGTCTACAGGGGATCGGGCCCCAGCATTTT
TRBV9	15	.	TRBD2	TRBJ2-7	CASSVGAGGASEQYF	TGTGCCAGCAGCGTAGGGGCCGGGGGGGCCAGCGAGCAGTACTTC
TRBV5-1	16	medium-sized	TRBD1	TRBJ1-2	CASSTSGTGNNYGYTF	TGCGCCAGCAGCACGTCCGGGACAGGGAATAACTATGGCTACACCTTC
TRBV4-1	15	.	.	TRBJ1-1	CASSQDGDGNTEAFF	TGCGCCAGCAGCCAAGATGGGGACGGGAACACTGAAGCTTTCTTT
TRBV27	15	.	.	TRBJ2-2	CASSLSVKNTGELFF	TGTGCCAGCAGTTTGTCCGTGAAGAACACCGGGGAGCTGTTTTTT
TRBV6-1	16	few	.	TRBJ2-2	CASSEVQGIVNGELFF	TGTGCCAGCAGTGAAGTCCAGGGAATTGTGAACGGGGAGCTGTTTTTT
TRBV6-1	15	few	.	TRBJ2-1	CASSEAQGSYNEQFF	TGTGCCAGCAGTGAAGCACAGGGCTCCTACAATGAGCAGTTCTTC
TRBV9	16	.	.	TRBJ1-3	CASSVDGRSSGNTIYF	TGTGCCAGCAGCGTAGATGGTCGGAGCTCTGGAAACACCATATATTTT
TRBV7-9	12	few	.	TRBJ2-7	CASSPSSYEQYF	TGTGCCAGCAGCCCCTCCAGCTACGAGCAGTACTTC
TRBV6-8	20	.	TRBD2	TRBJ2-7	CASSYSSGLAGGKGAYEQYF	TGTGCCAGCAGTTACTCTTCGGGACTAGCGGGAGGAAAAGGGGCCTACGAGCAGTACTTC
TRBV5-1	14	.	.	TRBJ2-1	CASSLARTLDEQFF	TGCGCCAGCAGCTTGGCCCGCACATTGGATGAGCAGTTCTTC
TRBV9	19	.	.	TRBJ2-2	CASSDPKVGQGINTGELFF	TGTGCCAGCAGCGATCCTAAAGTTGGCCAGGGGATAAACACCGGGGAGCTGTTTTTT
TRBV25-1	14	once	TRBD1	TRBJ2-7	CASSRGDRPYEQYF	TGTGCCAGCAGCCGAGGGGACAGACCCTACGAGCAGTACTTC
TRBV23-1	16	.	.	TRBJ1-2	CASSQSQAEANYGYTF	TGCGCCAGCAGTCAATCGCAGGCAGAAGCTAACTATGGCTACACCTTC
TRBV2	13	few	.	TRBJ2-1	CASSEERELEQFF	TGTGCCAGCAGTGAAGAACGGGAGTTAGAGCAGTTCTTC